This TCR beta chain was profiled in a study of cytomegalovirus exposure and HLA in healthy donors. On this clone itself: The antigen is unknown.

Study results and caveats: Researchers had no immune exposure information except CMV serostatus available. With further analysis later on, most CMV-associated TCR beta chains appeared HLA-restricted. Researchers reported in a later analysis that common viral pathogens appeared linked to several top clusters.

Germline V gene lookup returns CDR1 KGHSH and CDR2 LQKENI. CDR3 length: 14 amino acids. V lost 4 bases and J lost 6; bases outside the gene matches: 5. Researchers ran the PCR with 60 Vbeta and 13 Jbeta primers. Produced via immunoSEQ multiplex PCR; TCRdb's table is partial and in-frame only. The specimen's table records some 64,000 clones. The sequence came from a woman aged 30 to 39 in good health and CMV-seronegative. The chain carries TRBV18 and TRBJ2-1; 8 nucleotides match TRBD1. Specimen: PBMCs. The CDR3 region has the DNA TGTGCCAGCTCACAGGACAGGGTGGGCAATGAGCAGTTCTTC. This codes for CASSQDRVGNEQFF. Based on the CDR3 plus reference TRBV18 and TRBJ2-1, the full variable domain is NAGVMQNPRHLVRRRGQEARLRCSPMKGHSHVYWYRQLPEEGLKFMVYLQKENIIDESGMPKERFSAEFPKEGPSILRIQQVVRGDSAAYFCASSQDRVGNEQFFGPGTRLTVL.